These 26 T cell receptor beta chains were all obtained from the same sample, sequenced in a study of T-cell memory formation after mild COVID-19. TCRdb used MiXCR to reprocess the 5' RACE reads, holding one entry per CDR3 protein. The sample has a few hundred thousand distinct CDR3 sequences, roughly 16% seen once; the top ten hold about 23%. Sample: PBMCs or a T cell subset sorted from them (not recorded which). The receptors originated from a man younger than 35 who had mild COVID-19 (a few samples of this study predate the infection). Cell type and time point are not known.

This clonotype was counted a single time. CDR3 sequence (DNA): TGTGCTAGTGGTTTGGTACGGGCGGTGGCTGGGGAGACCCAGTACTTC. This gives the protein CASGLVRAVAGETQYF. The J gene is TRBJ2-5, the V gene TRBV12-5; D ambiguous. V was clipped by 0 bases and J by 5 bases, with 16 bases between them. This CDR3 comprises 16 residues. Germline CDR1 LGHNT, CDR2 FRNRAP.

This clonotype has just a few counts. The chain couples TRBV15 to TRBJ2-6; TRBD1 aligns across 8 bases. The CDR3 sequence is 16 residues long. Germline V gene sequence: CDR1 LNHNV, CDR2 YYDKDF (reference sequence). Trimming at V came to 5 bases and at J to 0 bases, leaving 3 bases not matched to a gene. CDR3 protein: CATSRDRISGANVLTF. The CDR3 DNA is TGTGCCACCAGCCGGGACAGGATCTCTGGGGCCAACGTCCTGACTTTC.

V is TRBV4-2 and J is TRBJ1-5, with D unresolved. This CDR3 contains 13 residues. Trimming took 0 bases from V and 5 from J, leaving 5 bases between them. CDR1 and CDR2 (germline): LGHNA, YNFKEQ. The CDR3 DNA follows: TGTGCCAGCAGCCAAGAGGAAGATCAGCCCCAGCATTTT. The encoded protein is CASSQEEDQPQHF.

This clonotype has a count of ten or more. This chain uses TRBV5-1 with TRBJ1-2; D gene uncertain. V was pared by 0 bases and J by 4 bases, with 7 bases between. The CDR3 has 13 residues. Germline loops: CDR1 SGHRS, CDR2 YFSETQ. CDR3 in DNA: TGCGCCAGCAGCTTGGAGTACGGCTATGGCTACACCTTC. The encoded protein is CASSLEYGYGYTF.

This clonotype was detected only a few times. The chain carries TRBV9 and TRBJ1-1; a possible D gene is TRBD1 (5 bases). The CDR3 spans 13 residues. V was clipped by 2 bases and J by 5 bases, with 10 bases between them. Germline CDR1 SGDLS, CDR2 YYNGEE. CDR3 nucleotide sequence: TGTGCCAGCAGCGTGGGGGGATGGACTGAAGCTTTCTTT. Protein product: CASSVGGWTEAFF. Supplemented by reference TRBV9 and TRBJ1-1, the full variable domain reads DSGVTQTPKHLITATGQRVTLRCSPRSGDLSVYWYQQSLDQGLQFLIQYYNGEERAKGNILERFSAQQFPDLHSELNLSSLELGDSALYFCASSVGGWTEAFFGQGTRLTVV.

In this sample, this clonotype turned up a few times. The genes are TRBV5-1 and TRBJ2-5; possible D gene TRBD1, 5 bases. From germline, CDR1 is SGHRS and CDR2 YFSETQ. V was pared by 6 bases and J by 1 base, with 13 bases between. The CDR3 contains 14 residues. The CDR3 DNA follows: TGCGCCAGCATGGAAGTCGACAGCCAAGAGACCCAGTACTTC. Translation: CASMEVDSQETQYF.

This clonotype was counted between two and nine times. V and J are TRBV4-3 and TRBJ2-3, with 7 bases aligning to TRBD2. CDR3 length equals 12 residues. J lost 10 bases, V lost 4 bases, and 5 bases had no gene match. CDR1 and CDR2 (germline): LGHNA, YSLEER. CDR3 sequence: CASSRGGEAQYF. The CDR3 DNA sequence: TGCGCCAGCAGCCGGGGGGGAGAGGCGCAGTATTTT.

This clonotype occurred a few times. The rearrangement links TRBV9 to TRBJ2-3; tentatively, D is TRBD2 (5 bases). Looked up from germline, CDR1 is SGDLS and CDR2 is YYNGEE. Trimming stripped 0 bases from V and 4 bases from J, with 9 bases between. The CDR3 covers 14 residues. CDR3 in DNA: TGTGCCAGCAGCGTAGACGGGGAACCAGATACGCAGTATTTT. Translating gives CASSVDGEPDTQYF. Full variable domain (missing parts from reference TRBV9 and TRBJ2-3): DSGVTQTPKHLITATGQRVTLRCSPRSGDLSVYWYQQSLDQGLQFLIQYYNGEERAKGNILERFSAQQFPDLHSELNLSSLELGDSALYFCASSVDGEPDTQYFGPGTRLTVL.

This clonotype occurred a few times. The chain is built from TRBV7-6 and TRBJ1-5; TRBD1 aligns across 7 bases. This CDR3 is built from 14 residues. V lost 5 bases and J lost 7; bases outside the gene matches: 8. CDR1 is SGHVS, CDR2 FNYEAQ, per germline. The chain's CDR3 is CASSQRGRGQPQHF. Written as DNA, the CDR3 is TGTGCCAGCAGCCAGAGGGGGCGCGGGCAGCCCCAGCATTTT.

The V and J genes are TRBV20-1 and TRBJ2-7; D is undetermined. Trimming stripped 1 base from V and 0 bases from J, with 10 bases between. CDR1 and CDR2 from the germline V gene are DFQATT and SNEGSKA (reference sequence). The CDR3 covers 14 residues. The CDR3: CSARGRRSSYEQYF. The CDR3 nucleotides read TGCAGTGCTAGAGGTCGTAGATCCTCCTACGAGCAGTACTTC.

The V and J genes are TRBV12-3 or TRBV12-4 and TRBJ2-3, with D hard to call. This CDR3 region has 13 residues. V lost 10 bases to trimming and J lost 4 bases, with 15 bases between them. CDR3 amino acids: CATLIGISDTQYF. CDR3 bases: TGTGCCACCCTGATAGGGATTTCAGATACGCAGTATTTT.

The V and J genes are TRBV2 and TRBJ1-1, with TRBD1 matching over 8 bases. This CDR3 has 12 residues. Germline V gene sequence: CDR1 SNHLY, CDR2 FYNNEI. J gave up 8 bases and V 5 bases, and 4 bases lay outside the gene matches. Here the CDR3 reads CASSLDRGEAFF. The CDR3 nucleotides are TGTGCCAGCAGTTTAGACAGGGGAGAAGCTTTCTTT.

In its sample, this clonotype was seen a few times. The chain combines TRBV4-1 with TRBJ2-4, with a tentative D call TRBD2 (6 bases). V lost 3 bases to trimming and J lost 4 bases, with 22 bases between them. Germline V CDR1 and CDR2: MGHRA, YSYEKL. The CDR3 contains 18 residues. The chain's CDR3 is CASSHPKGLPRTKNIQYF. The CDR3 region has the DNA TGCGCCAGCAGCCATCCCAAGGGACTTCCTAGAACAAAAAACATTCAGTACTTC.

V and J are TRBV4-2 and TRBJ2-7; possibly TRBD2 for D (5 bases). The CDR3 consists of 16 residues. Germline assignment: CDR1 LGHNA and CDR2 YNFKEQ. The germline V and J ends were trimmed by 1 base and 0 bases, with 13 bases remaining between them. The CDR3 DNA reads TGTGCCAGCAGCCAAGTGGTCCCGGGAACCTCCTACGAGCAGTACTTC. As protein: CASSQVVPGTSYEQYF.

The J gene is TRBJ2-7, the V gene TRBV27, with D tentatively TRBD1 (5 bases). V was clipped by 6 bases and J by 3 bases, with 12 bases between them. Germline lookup yields CDR1 MNHEY and CDR2 SMNVEV (reference sequence). CDR3 size: 13 residues. CDR3 coding DNA: TGTGCCAGCAGGTCGCGGACAAGCTACGAGCAGTACTTC. Protein: CASRSRTSYEQYF.

This clonotype has only a few counts. The rearrangement uses TRBV27 and TRBJ2-3; D remains ambiguous. This CDR3 has 14 residues. With 1 base removed from V and 1 base from J, the gap between germline ends came to 6 bases. Germline V gives CDR1 MNHEY, CDR2 SMNVEV (reference sequence). For the CDR3, the DNA is TGTGCCAGCAGTTTATATAGAGGCACAGATACGCAGTATTTT. Its protein product is CASSLYRGTDTQYF.

In its sample, this clonotype was seen a few times. CDR3 residues: CASSSTGPGTEAFF. CDR3 DNA: TGTGCCAGCAGCTCGACAGGGCCAGGCACTGAAGCTTTCTTT. V usage is TRBV7-3 and J usage is TRBJ1-1; 7 nucleotides match TRBD1. The length of the CDR3 is 14 residues. Trimming removed 4 bases from V and 4 bases from J; junction bases left unmatched: 6. Germline loops: CDR1 SGHTA, CDR2 FQGTGA.

This clonotype appeared many times. The chain recombines TRBV4-1 with TRBJ2-5; 9 bases align to TRBD1. V shed 5 bases and J 4 bases; nucleotides not matched to a gene: 2. The CDR3 loop spans 13 amino acids. CDR1 is MGHRA, CDR2 YSYEKL, per germline. The CDR3 sequence is CASSYRGRETQYF. DNA of the CDR3: TGCGCCAGCAGCTACAGGGGGCGAGAGACCCAGTACTTC.

This chain uses TRBV18 with TRBJ2-2; 9 nucleotides line up with TRBD1. With 1 base clipped from V and 7 bases from J, the junction kept 10 bases outside the gene matches. The CDR3 has 17 amino acids. The germline CDR1 and CDR2 sequences are KGHSH and LQKENI. The DNA for the CDR3 is TGTGCCAGCTCACCACTACAGGGGGCTCGTAAGCTCGGGGAGCTGTTTTTT. It specifies CASSPLQGARKLGELFF.

The chain has TRBV4-3 and TRBJ2-3, with TRBD2 matching 7 bases. This CDR3 has 14 amino acids. Looked up from germline, CDR1 is LGHNA and CDR2 is YSLEER. The junction had 5 bases not matched to a gene; V was cut back by 4 bases and J by 4 bases. Here the CDR3 DNA reads TGCGCCAGCAGCCCTGGGACTACGCCAGATACGCAGTATTTT. Translating it yields CASSPGTTPDTQYF.

This rearrangement joins TRBV5-1 to TRBJ2-2, with TRBD1 identical over 10 bases. This CDR3 is built from 18 residues. Germline CDR1 reads SGHRS; CDR2 reads YFSETQ. V shed 3 bases and J 5 bases; nucleotides not matched to a gene: 13. CDR3 protein: CASSSATGGAFQTGELFF. Written as DNA, the CDR3 is TGCGCCAGCAGCTCCGCGACAGGGGGCGCGTTCCAGACCGGGGAGCTGTTTTTT.

The chain couples TRBV9 to TRBJ1-1, with a possible D match to TRBD1 (6 bases). The CDR3 consists of 16 residues. CDR1 is SGDLS, CDR2 YYNGEE, per germline. V lost 3 bases and J 4 bases, leaving 19 bases between the germline ends. CDR3 region: CASSAPVPGDGTEAFF. CDR3 coding DNA: TGTGCCAGCAGCGCACCGGTTCCAGGGGACGGCACTGAAGCTTTCTTT. Together with reference TRBV9 and TRBJ1-1, the CDR3 gives the full variable domain: DSGVTQTPKHLITATGQRVTLRCSPRSGDLSVYWYQQSLDQGLQFLIQYYNGEERAKGNILERFSAQQFPDLHSELNLSSLELGDSALYFCASSAPVPGDGTEAFFGQGTRLTVV.

The rearrangement joins TRBV3-1 to TRBJ1-2; D not resolved. CDR3 length: 16 residues. V was clipped by 3 bases and J by 0 bases, with 14 bases between them. Germline V CDR1 and CDR2: LGHDT, YNNKEL (reference sequence). The CDR3 nucleotides read TGTGCCAGCAGCCAGCGTGGACGGGAAGCTAACTATGGCTACACCTTC. It specifies CASSQRGREANYGYTF.

This clonotype appeared a few times. The chain joins TRBV6-5 to TRBJ1-5; 9 positions agree with TRBD1. The CDR3 contains 16 residues. CDR1 and CDR2 (germline): MNHEY, SVGAGI. The J segment lost 4 bases and the V segment lost 6 bases, leaving 10 bases of the junction unmatched. The CDR3, as DNA: TGTGCCAGCAGAGCGACAGGGGGGAGCGCAAATCAGCCCCAGCATTTT. As protein: CASRATGGSANQPQHF.

The rearrangement uses TRBV27 and TRBJ2-3; tentatively, D is TRBD2 (6 bases). Germline V gene data show CDR1 as MNHEY and CDR2 as SMNVEV (reference sequence). Trimming cost V 5 bases and J 3 bases, with 15 bases left between them. This CDR3 has 15 residues. For the CDR3, the DNA is TGTGCCAGCAGTCCCCCGGGACTTACAACAGATACGCAGTATTTT. The encoded protein is CASSPPGLTTDTQYF.

The V gene is TRBV20-1, the J gene TRBJ1-4; TRBD1 matches at 9 bases. Germline V gives CDR1 DFQATT, CDR2 SNEGSKA (reference sequence). The V gene end was trimmed by 0 bases and the J gene end by 16 bases; junction bases not matched to a gene: 9. CDR3 size: 13 residues. The CDR3 loop reads CSARDTRTGVGFF. The DNA for the CDR3 is TGCAGTGCTAGAGATACGAGGACAGGGGTCGGGTTTTTT.